This TCR beta chain is drawn from a study of blood T cells in healthy people across ages. A second PCR of roughly 7 to 11 cycles used a sample-barcoded 5' primer and a J-beta primer mix. Each TCR beta cDNA got a 12-nucleotide random molecular identifier. TCRdb re-analysed the 5' RACE reads in MiXCR, keeping a single row per CDR3 protein. The sample yields over 600,000 distinct CDR3 sequences, roughly 46% seen once. Points from the study as a whole: Per million T cells, the diversity of TCR beta decreased roughly linearly as age advanced. PBMCs that were unsorted prevented a conclusive naive versus antigen-experienced comparison.

Germline CDR1 reads MDHEN; CDR2 reads SYDVKM. CDR3 size: 14 residues. V shed 8 bases and J shed 13 bases, with 24 bases lying between them. About this clonotype: Its cognate antigen is unknown.

The donors, aged about 6 to 95, were healthy Caucasians from Russia. The J gene is TRBJ2-4, the V gene TRBV28; D possibly matches TRBD1 or TRBD2 (5 bases each). The origin of this receptor is an elderly man in good health. The sample consisted of blood. DNA for the CDR3: TGTGCCAGCCGGGCTCGGGCACTAGTGGGGGAGCAGTACTTC. Protein product: CASRARALVGEQYF.